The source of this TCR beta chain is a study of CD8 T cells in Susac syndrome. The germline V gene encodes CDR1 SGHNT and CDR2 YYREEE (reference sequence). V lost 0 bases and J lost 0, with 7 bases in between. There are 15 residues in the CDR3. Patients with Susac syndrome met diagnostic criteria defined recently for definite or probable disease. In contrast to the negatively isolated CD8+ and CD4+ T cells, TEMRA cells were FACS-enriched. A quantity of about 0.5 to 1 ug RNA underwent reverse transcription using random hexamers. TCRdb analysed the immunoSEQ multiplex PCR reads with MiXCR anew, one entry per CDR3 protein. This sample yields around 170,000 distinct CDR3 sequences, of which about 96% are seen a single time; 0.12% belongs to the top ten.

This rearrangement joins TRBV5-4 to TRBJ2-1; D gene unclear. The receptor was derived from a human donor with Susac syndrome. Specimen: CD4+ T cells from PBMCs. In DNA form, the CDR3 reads TGTGCCAGCAGCTTGGAGGGTAGCTCCTACAATGAGCAGTTCTTC. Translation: CASSLEGSSYNEQFF.